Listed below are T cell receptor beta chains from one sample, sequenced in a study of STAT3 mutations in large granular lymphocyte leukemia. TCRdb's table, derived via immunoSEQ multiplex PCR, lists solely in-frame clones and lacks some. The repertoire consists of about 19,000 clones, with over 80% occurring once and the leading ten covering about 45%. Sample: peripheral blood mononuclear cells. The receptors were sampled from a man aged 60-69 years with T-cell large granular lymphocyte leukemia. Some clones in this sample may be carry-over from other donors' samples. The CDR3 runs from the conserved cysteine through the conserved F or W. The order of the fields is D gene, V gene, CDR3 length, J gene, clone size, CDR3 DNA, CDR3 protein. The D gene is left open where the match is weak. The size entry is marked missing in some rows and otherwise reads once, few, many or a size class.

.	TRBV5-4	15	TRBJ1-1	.	TGTGCCAGCAGCTCCCCAAGGGGATCTAACACTGAAGCTTTCTTT	CASSSPRGSNTEAFF
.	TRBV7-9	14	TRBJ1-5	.	TGTGCCAGCAGCCGGGACGGTCTCAATCAGCCCCAGCATTTT	CASSRDGLNQPQHF
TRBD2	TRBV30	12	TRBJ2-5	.	TGTGCCTGGAGAGCGGGGGAAGAGACCCAGTACTTC	CAWRAGEETQYF
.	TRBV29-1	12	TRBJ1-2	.	TGCAGCGCAGCGGACAGTAACTATGGCTACACCTTC	CSAADSNYGYTF
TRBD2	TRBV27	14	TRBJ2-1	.	TGTGCCACCCATGGAAGCGGGAGCGTCTATGAGCAGTTCTTC	CATHGSGSVYEQFF
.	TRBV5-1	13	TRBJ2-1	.	TGCGCCAGCAGCTCGGGACGGTACAATGAGCAGTTCTTC	CASSSGRYNEQFF
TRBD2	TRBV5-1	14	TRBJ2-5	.	TGCGCCAGCAGCGAAGGGACTAGAGAAGAGACCCAGTACTTC	CASSEGTREETQYF
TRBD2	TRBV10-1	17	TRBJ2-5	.	TGCGCCATCCCGGGACTAGCGGGAGGGCTAACCCAAGAGACCCAGTACTTC	CAIPGLAGGLTQETQYF
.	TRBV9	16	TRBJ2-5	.	TGTGCCAGCAGCGTAGGCCAGGGCTTATCTTCGGAGACCCAGTACTTC	CASSVGQGLSSETQYF
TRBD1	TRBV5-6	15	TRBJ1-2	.	TGTGCCAGCAGCTTGGCGGGAACAGGGGGCCTGCCTTCCACCTTC	CASSLAGTGGLPSTF
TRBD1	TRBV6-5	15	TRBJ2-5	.	TGTGCCAGCAGTTCGCGGACAGGGGGACAAGAGACCCAGTACTTC	CASSSRTGGQETQYF
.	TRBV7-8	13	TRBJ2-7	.	TGTGCCAGCGGTAGCGGACGGACCTACGAGCAGTACTTC	CASGSGRTYEQYF
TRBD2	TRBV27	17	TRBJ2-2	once	TGTGCCAGCAGTTTACTAGCGGGAGGGACCAACACCGGGGAGCTGTTTTTT	CASSLLAGGTNTGELFF
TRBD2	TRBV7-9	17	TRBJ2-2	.	TGTGCCAGCAGCTTAGATGCAACTAGCGCGCGAACCGGGGAGCTGTTTTTT	CASSLDATSARTGELFF
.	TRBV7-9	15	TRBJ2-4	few	TGTGCCAGCAGCCCTTCTGAGGTAGCCAAAAACATTCAGTACTTC	CASSPSEVAKNIQYF
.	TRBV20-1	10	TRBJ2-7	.	TGCAGTGCTAGAAGGGCCGAGCAGTACTTC	CSARRAEQYF
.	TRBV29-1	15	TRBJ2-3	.	TGCAGCGTAGAGGGGACGGAGTCTAGCACAGATACGCAGTATTTT	CSVEGTESSTDTQYF
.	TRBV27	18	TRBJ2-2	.	TGTGCCAGCAGTTTAACGGGACAGAGGGGGGTTATCGCCGGGGAGCTGTTTTTT	CASSLTGQRGVIAGELFF
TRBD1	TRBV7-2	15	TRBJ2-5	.	TGTGCCAGCAGCTCATCGAGGGGGCTAGGGGAGACCCAGTACTTC	CASSSSRGLGETQYF
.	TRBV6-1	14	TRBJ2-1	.	TGTGCCAGCAGTGACAGCTACTCCTACAATGAGCAGTTCTTC	CASSDSYSYNEQFF
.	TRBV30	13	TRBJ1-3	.	TGTGCCTGGAGGACTAGTTCTGGAAACACCATATATTTT	CAWRTSSGNTIYF
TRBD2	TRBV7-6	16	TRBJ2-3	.	TGTGCCAGCAGCTTGCTAGCGGGAGAGGGGACAGATACGCAGTATTTT	CASSLLAGEGTDTQYF
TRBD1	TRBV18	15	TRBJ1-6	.	TGTGCCAGCTCACCACCGACAGGGGATAATTCACCCCTCCACTTT	CASSPPTGDNSPLHF
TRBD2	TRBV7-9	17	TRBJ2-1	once	TGTGCCAGCAGCTTATCTAGCGGGAGTACCACCTACAATGAGCAGTTCTTC	CASSLSSGSTTYNEQFF
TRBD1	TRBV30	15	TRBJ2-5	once	TGTGCCTGGAGTGTACCCAGGGGGCGTTTTGAGACCCAGTACTTC	CAWSVPRGRFETQYF
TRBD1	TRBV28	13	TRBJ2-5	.	TGTGGGTCGAACCCGACAGGGTCAGAGACCCAGTACTTC	CGSNPTGSETQYF
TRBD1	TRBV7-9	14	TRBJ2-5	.	TGTGCCAGCAGCAGAGGGACAGGAGAAGAGACCCAGTACTTC	CASSRGTGEETQYF
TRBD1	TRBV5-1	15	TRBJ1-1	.	TGCGCCAGCAGCAGGGGGACAGGGGGGAACACTGAAGCTTTCTTT	CASSRGTGGNTEAFF
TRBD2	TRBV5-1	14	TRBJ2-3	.	TGCGCCAGCACCAGGACTAGCGTCACAGATACGCAGTATTTT	CASTRTSVTDTQYF